The rows below give T cell receptor beta chains drawn from one sample of a study of OX40 agonist ivuxolimab in advanced cancers. Sequenced by immunoSEQ multiplex PCR; TCRdb stores in-frame clones only, minus some. Altogether around 69,000 clones are present, 80% to 90% being singletons, with the ten largest covering 3% to 4%. Sequencing used CD4+ or CD8+ T cells sorted from blood, obtained in a trial of the OX40 agonist ivuxolimab. These receptors all come from an adult with an advanced solid tumor such as melanoma, head and neck, liver or kidney cancer. Each CDR3 is given with its conserved first and last residue. The D gene is left open where the match is weak.

cdr3_length	v_call	j_call	d_call	cdr3_aa	cdr3_nt
11	TRBV5-8	TRBJ1-1	-	CASSSHTEAFF	TGTGCCAGCAGCTCCCATACTGAAGCTTTCTTT
15	TRBV19	TRBJ2-6	-	CASSVDYKWANVLTF	TGTGCCAGTAGTGTTGATTACAAGTGGGCCAACGTCCTGACTTTC
15	TRBV27	TRBJ1-5	TRBD1	CASSPWDSSNQPQHF	TGTGCCAGCAGTCCTTGGGACAGTAGCAATCAGCCCCAGCATTTT
17	TRBV4-2	TRBJ2-2	TRBD2	CASREEPAGGRTGELFF	TGTGCCAGCAGAGAAGAGCCGGCGGGAGGGCGGACCGGGGAGCTGTTTTTT
12	TRBV6-1	TRBJ2-7	-	CASGEGAYEQYF	TGTGCCAGCGGGGAAGGGGCCTACGAGCAGTACTTC
14	TRBV6-1	TRBJ1-4	-	CASGGTDSSEKLFF	TGTGCCAGCGGTGGGACTGATTCAAGTGAAAAACTGTTTTTT
15	TRBV6-6	TRBJ1-2	-	CASRSTGTGLYGYTF	TGTGCCAGCAGGTCCACCGGGACGGGACTCTATGGCTACACCTTC
16	TRBV15	TRBJ1-2	-	CATSRDRVPGAQGYTF	TGTGCCACCAGCAGAGATAGGGTCCCGGGGGCCCAGGGCTACACCTTC
13	TRBV30	TRBJ1-5	-	CAWTVTPTSAQHF	TGTGCCTGGACCGTGACCCCGACGAGTGCCCAGCATTTT
13	TRBV19	TRBJ1-2	TRBD1	CASRSQGAVGYTF	TGTGCCAGTAGGTCTCAGGGGGCTGTTGGCTACACCTTC
16	TRBV27	TRBJ1-1	-	CASSLGAGEKNTEAFF	TGTGCCAGCAGTTTAGGGGCGGGGGAGAAGAACACTGAAGCTTTCTTT